The rows below give T cell receptor beta chains drawn from one sample of a study of blood T cell repertoires in COVID-19. Sequencing used immunoSEQ multiplex PCR; TCRdb keeps in-frame clones, though not all of them. The table lists about 45,000 clones, about 85% of them singletons. What was sequenced was peripheral blood. These receptors all come from a woman of 80 years or more in a cohort sampled during active or convalescent COVID-19. Each CDR3 is given with its conserved first and last residue. The order of the fields is V gene, clone size, D gene, J gene, CDR3 protein, CDR3 DNA. The D gene is left open where the match is weak. The size of a clone is reported for some rows only, either as once, few or many, or as a class for expanded clones.

TRBV7-8	NA	TRBD2	TRBJ2-3	CASNMGLAGGSDTQYF	TGTGCCAGCAACATGGGACTAGCGGGAGGATCAGATACGCAGTATTTT
TRBV11-3	NA	TRBD2	TRBJ2-2	CASTPSGNHGELFF	TGTGCCAGCACCCCTAGCGGGAACCACGGGGAGCTGTTTTTT
TRBV6-5	NA	TRBD2	TRBJ2-4	CASGLAGNKNIQYF	TGTGCCAGCGGACTAGCGGGAAATAAAAACATTCAGTACTTC
TRBV7-2	once	TRBD1	TRBJ2-5	CASSGQGAYETQYF	TGTGCCAGCAGCGGACAGGGGGCTTATGAGACCCAGTACTTC
TRBV7-2	NA	TRBD2	TRBJ2-1	CASSLASGRQGNEQFF	TGTGCCAGCAGCTTAGCGAGCGGGAGACAAGGCAATGAGCAGTTCTTC
TRBV7-3	once	NA	TRBJ1-5	CASSLGGLNSGQPQHF	TGTGCCAGCAGCTTAGGGGGACTCAACTCGGGACAGCCCCAGCATTTT
TRBV30	NA	TRBD2	TRBJ2-1	CAWSLSPLAGGLSSYNEQFF	TGTGCCTGGAGTCTAAGCCCCCTAGCGGGGGGGCTTAGCTCCTACAATGAGCAGTTCTTC
TRBV7-9	NA	TRBD2	TRBJ2-5	CASGLAGLETQYF	TGTGCCAGCGGATTAGCGGGACTAGAGACCCAGTACTTC
TRBV5-1	NA	TRBD2	TRBJ2-7	CASSLGRTSGVSEQYF	TGCGCCAGCAGCTTGGGCCGGACTAGCGGGGTCTCCGAGCAGTACTTC
TRBV6-5	NA	TRBD1	TRBJ2-1	CASRAGTGKWNEQFF	TGTGCCAGCAGAGCCGGGACAGGGAAATGGAATGAGCAGTTCTTC
TRBV28	NA	TRBD1	TRBJ1-1	CASSLGQGTRDTEAFF	TGTGCCAGCAGCTTGGGACAGGGAACCCGAGACACTGAAGCTTTCTTT
TRBV5-8	NA	TRBD2	TRBJ2-2	CASRLLAEYTGELFF	TGTGCCAGCAGATTACTAGCGGAATACACCGGGGAGCTGTTTTTT
TRBV27	NA	NA	TRBJ2-1	CASSSGGRRDEFF	TGTGCCAGCAGTTCAGGGGGGAGGCGGGATGAGTTCTTC
TRBV18	NA	NA	TRBJ1-3	CASSPPTQSSGNTIYF	TGTGCCAGCTCACCACCGACTCAAAGCTCTGGAAACACCATATATTTT
TRBV6-4	NA	NA	TRBJ1-5	CASSAPGGAYQPQHF	TGTGCCAGCAGTGCTCCGGGGGGCGCGTATCAGCCCCAGCATTTT
TRBV12-3/TRBV12-4	NA	NA	TRBJ1-2	CASRRSGGYTF	TGTGCCAGCAGAAGATCGGGGGGCTACACCTTC
TRBV2	NA	NA	TRBJ2-5	CASTEGRGGTQYF	TGTGCCAGCACCGAAGGGAGGGGGGGGACCCAGTACTTC
TRBV4-1	NA	NA	TRBJ2-3	CASSLPGATDTQYF	TGCGCCAGCAGCCTCCCCGGAGCCACAGATACGCAGTATTTT
TRBV30	NA	NA	TRBJ1-3	CAWSASRYTIYF	TGTGCCTGGAGTGCTTCCAGGTACACCATATATTTT